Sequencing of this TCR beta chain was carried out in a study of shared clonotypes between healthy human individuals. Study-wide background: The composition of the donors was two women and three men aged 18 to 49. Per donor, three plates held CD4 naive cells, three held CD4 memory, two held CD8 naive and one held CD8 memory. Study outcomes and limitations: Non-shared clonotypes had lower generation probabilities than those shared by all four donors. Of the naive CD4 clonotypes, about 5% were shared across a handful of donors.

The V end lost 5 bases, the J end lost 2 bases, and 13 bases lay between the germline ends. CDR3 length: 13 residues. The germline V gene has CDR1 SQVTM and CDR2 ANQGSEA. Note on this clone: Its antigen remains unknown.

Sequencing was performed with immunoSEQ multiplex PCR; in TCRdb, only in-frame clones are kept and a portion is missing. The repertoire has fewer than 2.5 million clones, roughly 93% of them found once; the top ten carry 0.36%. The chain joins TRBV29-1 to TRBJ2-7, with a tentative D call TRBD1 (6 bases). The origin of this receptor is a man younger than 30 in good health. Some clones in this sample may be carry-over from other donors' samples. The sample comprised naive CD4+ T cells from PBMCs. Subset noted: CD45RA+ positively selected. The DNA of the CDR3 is TGCAGCGTTCAGAGCGGACAGACCTACGAGCAGTACTTC. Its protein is CSVQSGQTYEQYF.